These 31 T cell receptor beta chains share one sample of origin, sequenced in a study. Via MiXCR, TCRdb re-called the RT-PCR reads, giving one row per CDR3 protein. The sample yields about 680,000 distinct CDR3 sequences, 14% seen once. Source material: memory CD4+ T cells from blood. All receptors derive from a female donor in good health, serving as a healthy control.

The gene calls are TRBV7-2 and TRBJ2-3; 10 bases align to TRBD2. This CDR3 is built from 15 residues. V gave up 5 bases and J gave up 3 bases; unmatched junction bases: 5. From germline, CDR1 is SGHTA and CDR2 FQGNSA. The CDR3 sequence is CASSLGLAKTDTQYF. The CDR3 bases are TGTGCCAGCAGCCTGGGACTAGCGAAGACAGATACGCAGTATTTT. Filled out from reference TRBV7-2 and TRBJ2-3, the complete variable domain reads GAGVSQSPSNKVTEKGKDVELRCDPISGHTALYWYRQSLGQGLEFLIYFQGNSAPDKSGLPSDRFSAERTGGSVSTLTIQRTQQEDSAVYLCASSLGLAKTDTQYFGPGTRLTVL.

This clonotype was seen only a few times. The chain carries TRBV7-2 and TRBJ2-7; D unresolved. The ends were cut back, 5 bases at V and 2 bases at J, with 4 bases in the middle. Germline V gives CDR1 SGHTA, CDR2 FQGNSA. This CDR3 comprises 11 residues. CDR3 in DNA: TGTGCCAGCAGCCATCCCTACGAGCAGTACTTC. Translated, it gives CASSHPYEQYF.

This clonotype has only a few counts. The chain couples TRBV6-5 to TRBJ1-2; D gene ambiguous. Trimming shortened V by 1 base and J by 1 base, and 13 bases separated the two germline ends. The germline V gene encodes CDR1 MNHEY and CDR2 SVGAGI. This CDR3 contains 16 residues. The CDR3 DNA follows: TGTGCCAGCAGTTACTTTTCCGGAGCCGTTAACTATGGCTACACCTTC. Translation gives CASSYFSGAVNYGYTF.

This clonotype has more than one count but fewer than ten. The rearrangement joins TRBV7-2 to TRBJ2-3; weak D call: TRBD2 (6 bases). The CDR3 consists of 15 residues. The V end was cut by 5 bases, the J end by 12 bases, with 24 bases between. Per germline, CDR1 SGHTA and CDR2 FQGNSA. The CDR3 bases are TGTGCCAGCAGCCTTATGGCCGGGAGTCGGCTCTCTCAGTATTTT. Amino acids: CASSLMAGSRLSQYF.

The chain is built from TRBV9 and TRBJ2-3; D gene unclear. V lost 1 base and J 6 bases, leaving 12 bases between the germline ends. CDR3 size: 14 residues. The germline V gene encodes CDR1 SGDLS and CDR2 YYNGEE. CDR3 sequence: CASSVLGRADTQYF. In DNA form, the CDR3 reads TGTGCCAGCAGCGTATTGGGTCGGGCGGATACGCAGTATTTT. The full variable domain, completed using reference TRBV9 and TRBJ2-3, is DSGVTQTPKHLITATGQRVTLRCSPRSGDLSVYWYQQSLDQGLQFLIQYYNGEERAKGNILERFSAQQFPDLHSELNLSSLELGDSALYFCASSVLGRADTQYFGPGTRLTVL.

The table lists this clonotype with many counts. The V call is TRBV3-1, the J call TRBJ2-7, with no clear D. From germline, CDR1 is LGHDT and CDR2 YNNKEL (reference sequence). This CDR3 has 14 amino acids. Trimming cost V 0 bases and J 6 bases, with 12 bases left between them. DNA for the CDR3: TGTGCCAGCAGCCAAGACTATCGCGGATCCGAGCAGTACTTC. Protein product: CASSQDYRGSEQYF.

This clonotype was counted only a few times. The V and J genes are TRBV7-2 and TRBJ2-7; 7 positions match TRBD1. Trimming took 5 bases from V and 3 from J; bases not matched to a gene: 7. The CDR3 spans 14 residues. Germline loops: CDR1 SGHTA, CDR2 FQGNSA. CDR3 sequence: CASSHLRDSYEQYF. CDR3 DNA: TGTGCCAGCAGCCACCTACGGGACAGCTACGAGCAGTACTTC. The variable domain in full, with the rest retrieved from reference TRBV7-2 and TRBJ2-7, is GAGVSQSPSNKVTEKGKDVELRCDPISGHTALYWYRQSLGQGLEFLIYFQGNSAPDKSGLPSDRFSAERTGGSVSTLTIQRTQQEDSAVYLCASSHLRDSYEQYFGPGTRLTVT.

This clonotype was picked up a small number of times. V gene TRBV6-2 or TRBV6-3 combines with J gene TRBJ1-5; 7 nucleotides align to TRBD1. CDR3 length: 17 amino acids. From germline, CDR1 is MNHEY and CDR2 SVGEGT. V trimming: 8 bases; J trimming: 9 bases; junction bases outside the gene matches: 22. The CDR3 reads CASALDSGQAEWWPQHF. As DNA, the CDR3 is TGTGCCAGCGCCCTCGACTCTGGACAGGCGGAGTGGTGGCCCCAGCATTTT.

The rearrangement joins TRBV11-2 to TRBJ2-1; TRBD2 might be the D (5 bases). Deletions cut 2 bases from V and 6 bases from J, with 23 bases between. The CDR3 is 18 amino acids. CDR1 SGHAT and CDR2 FQNNGV come from the germline V gene. The CDR3 spells CASSLISSLTHRGNEQFF. The CDR3 DNA reads as TGTGCCAGCAGCTTAATCTCTAGCCTAACCCATCGGGGCAATGAGCAGTTCTTC.

This clonotype was picked up a small number of times. This chain joins TRBV20-1 and TRBJ2-2; D ambiguous. V lost 0 bases and J lost 6, with 5 bases in between. The germline gives CDR1 DFQATT, CDR2 SNEGSKA (reference sequence). The CDR3 spans 12 residues. CDR3 residues: CSARDLPGELFF. In DNA form, the CDR3 reads TGCAGTGCTAGAGATCTTCCCGGGGAGCTGTTTTTT.

In this sample, this clonotype turned up many times. The chain employs TRBV7-9 and TRBJ2-5; D may be TRBD2 (7 bases). The CDR3 has 12 amino acids. Trimming left V 3 bases short and J 9 bases short, with 11 bases between. Germline values: CDR1 SEHNR, CDR2 FQNEAQ (reference sequence). For the CDR3, the DNA is TGTGCCAGCAGCTTTGAGGGGGGGGCCCAGTACTTC. Translating gives CASSFEGGAQYF.

This clonotype has more than one count but fewer than ten. The chain links TRBV20-1 to TRBJ2-7; 10 bases fit TRBD2. Germline CDR1 is DFQATT and CDR2 is SNEGSKA (reference sequence). V was clipped by 5 bases and J by 6 bases; unmatched bases: 4. The CDR3 is made up of 12 amino acids. CDR3 protein: CSARLAGPEQYF. CDR3 coding DNA: TGCAGTGCTCGACTAGCGGGCCCCGAGCAGTACTTC.

The V call is TRBV7-9, the J call TRBJ2-3; 8 bases line up with TRBD2. V lost 3 bases and J lost 3; bases outside the gene matches: 8. The CDR3 has 16 residues. Germline V gives CDR1 SEHNR, CDR2 FQNEAQ (reference sequence). The CDR3 reads CASSFSAGGATDTQYF. As DNA, the CDR3 is TGTGCCAGCAGCTTCTCGGCGGGAGGAGCGACAGATACGCAGTATTTT.

The CDR3 nucleotides are TGTGCCAGCAGCTTAGTATGGAGCACAGATACGCAGTATTTT. Encoded protein: CASSLVWSTDTQYF. This sequence joins TRBV7-2 and TRBJ2-3; D is uncertain. The CDR3 is made up of 14 amino acids. The V gene's germline CDR1 is SGHTA and CDR2 FQGNSA. V was pared by 1 base and J by 0 bases, with 5 bases between.

This clonotype showed up just a few times. V is TRBV12-3 or TRBV12-4 and J is TRBJ2-7; D call uncertain. Between the trimmed V and J ends, which lost 6 bases and 7 bases, there was a span of 16 bases. This CDR3 spans 13 amino acids. The CDR3 sequence is CASRSMNGEEQYF. DNA of the CDR3: TGTGCCAGCAGATCAATGAATGGTGAGGAGCAGTACTTC.

This clonotype was seen at least ten times. V gene TRBV5-1 combines with J gene TRBJ2-1; tentatively, D is TRBD1 (6 bases). CDR3 length: 15 residues. The V gene lost 0 bases and the J gene lost 4 bases, with 11 bases spanning the gap. Germline CDR1 is SGHRS and CDR2 is YFSETQ. The CDR3 DNA sequence: TGCGCCAGCAGCTTGGATGGGGGCGCATACAATGAGCAGTTCTTC. Its protein is CASSLDGGAYNEQFF.

This clonotype was counted only a few times. This rearrangement joins TRBV27 to TRBJ2-5; TRBD1 agrees at 7 bases. This CDR3 is built from 15 residues. The germline V gene has CDR1 MNHEY and CDR2 SMNVEV (reference sequence). Trimming removed 4 bases from V and 1 base from J; junction bases left unmatched: 6. The CDR3 DNA is TGTGCCAGCAGTTCTAACAGGGGCCCCCAAGAGACCCAGTACTTC. Its protein product is CASSSNRGPQETQYF.

The chain uses TRBV5-6 and TRBJ2-2; 13 positions match TRBD2. There are 16 residues in the CDR3. The germline V gene has CDR1 SGHDT and CDR2 YYEEEE. V gave up 4 bases and J gave up 6 bases; unmatched junction bases: 6. The CDR3: CASSAGLAGVPGELFF. CDR3 coding DNA: TGTGCCAGCAGCGCCGGACTAGCGGGAGTCCCCGGGGAGCTGTTTTTT.

The CDR3 sequence is CASREGGGTGHSNQPQHF. The CDR3 nucleotides are TGTGCCAGCAGAGAGGGGGGGGGGACAGGGCATAGCAATCAGCCCCAGCATTTT. The chain links TRBV27 to TRBJ1-5, with TRBD1 matching over 9 bases. CDR1 and CDR2 from the germline V gene are MNHEY and SMNVEV (reference sequence). Trimming took 6 bases from V and 0 from J; bases not matched to a gene: 12. The CDR3 is 18 residues long.

The chain uses TRBV5-1 and TRBJ2-7; D gene uncertain. The CDR3 is 16 residues long. The V gene's germline CDR1 is SGHRS and CDR2 YFSETQ. Trimming stripped 1 base from V and 0 bases from J, with 14 bases between. In DNA form, the CDR3 reads TGCGCCAGCAGCTTGTCGGCGCAGACCAACTCCTACGAGCAGTACTTC. This translates into CASSLSAQTNSYEQYF.

J is TRBJ2-7 and V is TRBV6-1; D is uncertain. The CDR3 extends over 13 amino acids. V was clipped by 2 bases and J by 3 bases, with 8 bases between them. Per germline, CDR1 MNHNS and CDR2 SASEGT. The CDR3 protein is CASSESIIYEQYF. The DNA for the CDR3 is TGTGCCAGCAGTGAAAGTATAATCTACGAGCAGTACTTC.

Only a few counts were recorded for this clonotype. The rearrangement uses TRBV7-2 and TRBJ1-2; TRBD1 matches 7 bases. Germline V gene sequence: CDR1 SGHTA, CDR2 FQGNSA. CDR3 size: 15 residues. Unmatched junction bases numbered 5, after V lost 4 bases and J lost 0 bases. The CDR3 region is CASSSSGTANYGYTF. The CDR3 region has the DNA TGTGCCAGCAGCTCCTCCGGGACAGCTAACTATGGCTACACCTTC. The full variable domain, rest sourced from reference TRBV7-2 and TRBJ1-2, is GAGVSQSPSNKVTEKGKDVELRCDPISGHTALYWYRQSLGQGLEFLIYFQGNSAPDKSGLPSDRFSAERTGGSVSTLTIQRTQQEDSAVYLCASSSSGTANYGYTFGSGTRLTVV.

Here the CDR3 reads CSAVGALDTEAFF. CDR3 nucleotides: TGCAGTGCCGTAGGGGCCTTGGACACTGAAGCTTTCTTT. The rearrangement joins TRBV20-1 to TRBJ1-1; D may be TRBD1 (5 bases). V lost 6 bases to trimming and J lost 3 bases, with 14 bases between them. This CDR3 region has 13 residues. CDR1 is DFQATT and CDR2 is SNEGSKA in the germline V gene (reference sequence).

This CDR3 is CASSLSDSYNEQFF. The CDR3 DNA reads TGTGCCAGCAGCTTATCGGACTCCTACAATGAGCAGTTCTTC. V and J are TRBV7-2 and TRBJ2-1; no clear D gene. In germline, CDR1 is SGHTA, CDR2 FQGNSA. There are 14 residues in the CDR3. The germline V and J ends were trimmed by 2 bases and 0 bases, with 5 bases remaining between them.

The V call is TRBV11-2, the J call TRBJ2-1; D perhaps matches TRBD2 (5 bases). The germline gives CDR1 SGHAT, CDR2 FQNNGV. CDR3 size: 11 residues. Trimming took 6 bases from V and 9 from J, leaving 9 bases between them. CDR3 protein: CASSRAGEQFF. The CDR3 DNA reads as TGTGCCAGCAGTCGGGCGGGTGAGCAGTTCTTC.

The chain links TRBV2 to TRBJ2-3; D might be TRBD2 (5 bases). The CDR3 has 14 residues. Trimming removed 7 bases from V and 6 bases from J, with 17 bases in between. Germline CDR1 SNHLY, CDR2 FYNNEI. The CDR3 loop is CASIITRGSDTQYF. The CDR3 DNA is TGTGCCAGCATCATAACGAGAGGGAGCGATACGCAGTATTTT.

This clonotype has only a few counts. The chain combines TRBV24-1 with TRBJ2-2, with D unresolved. Trimming removed 0 bases from V and 8 bases from J, with 6 bases in between. CDR1 and CDR2 (germline): KGHDR, SFDVKD. The CDR3 has 13 residues. The CDR3 loop is CATSDLLRGELFF. The DNA of the CDR3 is TGTGCCACCAGTGATTTGCTCAGGGGGGAGCTGTTTTTT.

This clonotype turned up a few times. The chain has TRBV6-2 or TRBV6-3 and TRBJ2-5, with TRBD2 identical over 7 bases. V gave up 2 bases and J gave up 4 bases; unmatched junction bases: 7. Looked up from germline, CDR1 is MNHEY and CDR2 is SVGEGT. This CDR3 contains 15 residues. Here the CDR3 DNA reads TGTGCCAGCAGTTACGACGGGGGGTGGGCAGAGACCCAGTACTTC. As protein: CASSYDGGWAETQYF.

The chain uses TRBV20-1 and TRBJ2-2; 8 nucleotides align to TRBD2. V trimming: 5 bases; J trimming: 0 bases; junction bases outside the gene matches: 2. The CDR3 is made up of 14 amino acids. Germline CDR1 DFQATT, CDR2 SNEGSKA (reference sequence). DNA of the CDR3: TGCAGTGCTTCTAGCGGGCCGAACACCGGGGAGCTGTTTTTT. Its protein is CSASSGPNTGELFF.

CDR3 nucleotides: TGTGTGGCTGGGGGGGAAAAACTGTTTTTT. This gives the protein CVAGGEKLFF. The chain uses TRBV28 and TRBJ1-4, with a tentative D call TRBD1 (5 bases). CDR1 is MDHEN, CDR2 SYDVKM, per germline. CDR3 size: 10 residues.

This clonotype turned up a few times. The chain couples TRBV20-1 to TRBJ1-1; D might be TRBD1 (6 bases). Germline V gives CDR1 DFQATT, CDR2 SNEGSKA (reference sequence). Trimming left V 6 bases short and J 4 bases short, with 24 bases between. CDR3 length: 16 amino acids. The CDR3 nucleotides are TGCAGTGCCCCGGACCAGGGCGTTGCGGGGGCCACTGAAGCTTTCTTT. It is translated as CSAPDQGVAGATEAFF.